Below are 15 T cell receptor beta chains sequenced from a single sample in a study of response to subunit inactivated influenza vaccine. TCRdb independently ran MiXCR on the RT-PCR reads; one entry per CDR3 protein. The table shows 530,000 or so distinct CDR3 sequences, with over 9.5% occurring only once. The sequences come from PBMCs from blood, collected on the day of vaccination. These receptors originate from a man aged 50 to 60 who received an inactivated influenza vaccine.

In its sample, this clonotype was seen a few times. This chain joins TRBV20-1 and TRBJ2-3, with 9 bases matching TRBD2. Per the germline V gene, CDR1 is DFQATT and CDR2 is SNEGSKA (reference sequence). The CDR3 is 16 residues long. V lost 3 bases to trimming and J lost 4 bases; unmatched junction nucleotides: 11. CDR3 in DNA: TGCAGTGCTAGGCCCGGGACTAGCCATTTACCAGATACGCAGTATTTT. This translates into CSARPGTSHLPDTQYF.

This clonotype showed up just a few times. The CDR3 nucleotides read TGTGCCAGCAGTTACACTGCCGGGTTCTACCAAGAGACCCAGTACTTC. Translating it yields CASSYTAGFYQETQYF. V usage is TRBV6-5 and J usage is TRBJ2-5; no reliable D call. This CDR3 region has 16 residues. Germline assignment: CDR1 MNHEY and CDR2 SVGAGI. Trimming left V 2 bases short and J 0 bases short, with 13 bases between.

This clonotype showed up just a few times. This sequence joins TRBV30 and TRBJ1-2, with D unclear. Germline V gives CDR1 GTSNPN, CDR2 SVGIG (reference sequence). This CDR3 has 12 amino acids. V was trimmed by 3 bases and J by 7 bases, leaving 12 bases between them. The CDR3 region is CAWSPGSSGYTF. The DNA of the CDR3 is TGTGCCTGGAGCCCGGGATCGAGTGGCTACACCTTC.

This clonotype has just a few counts. This clone may be a read error of a much larger clone one base away. The rearrangement joins TRBV20-1 to TRBJ2-1; 7 nucleotides match TRBD2. This CDR3 has 17 amino acids. The germline V gene encodes CDR1 DFQATT and CDR2 SNEGSKA (reference sequence). In nucleotides, the CDR3 is TGCTGTGCTAGAGGAATTTTGGCTAGCGGAGGCGCTAATGAGCAGTTCTTC. Its protein is CCARGILASGGANEQFF.

This chain links TRBV5-5 with TRBJ2-2; TRBD2 matches at 7 bases. The junction had 8 bases not matched to a gene; V was cut back by 6 bases and J by 6 bases. Germline-derived CDR1 and CDR2 are SGHKS and YYEKEE (reference sequence). This CDR3 comprises 14 residues. CDR3 region: CASTWEGGAGELFF. CDR3 DNA sequence: TGTGCCAGCACCTGGGAGGGAGGGGCCGGGGAGCTGTTTTTT.

This clonotype was counted between two and nine times. The gene calls are TRBV7-3 and TRBJ2-1; the D is unclear. Germline lookup yields CDR1 SGHTA and CDR2 FQGTGA. This CDR3 contains 14 residues. V lost 4 bases, J lost 8 bases, and 15 bases lay in between. The CDR3 here is CASSSPRLPHEQFF. The CDR3 DNA sequence: TGTGCCAGCAGCTCACCCAGACTCCCCCATGAGCAGTTCTTC.

This clonotype appeared a few times. CDR3 DNA sequence: TGTGCCAGCAGTTGGTCTGAAGAGACCCAGTACTTC. Protein: CASSWSEETQYF. The J gene is TRBJ2-5, the V gene TRBV12-3 or TRBV12-4; no clear D. This CDR3 region has 12 residues. The V and J ends lost 4 bases and 3 bases respectively, with 6 bases between them.

This chain joins TRBV20-1 and TRBJ2-2; D may be TRBD1 or TRBD2 (5 bases each). With 6 bases removed from V and 2 bases from J, the gap between germline ends came to 10 bases. The CDR3 length is 13 residues. In germline, CDR1 is DFQATT, CDR2 SNEGSKA (reference sequence). The CDR3 DNA reads as TGCAGTGCCACCAGGGACAACACCGGGGAGCTGTTTTTT. This encodes CSATRDNTGELFF.

The table lists this clonotype with many counts. V is TRBV10-2 and J is TRBJ2-3, with TRBD2 identical over 10 bases. CDR1 and CDR2 (germline): WSHSY, SAAADI. CDR3 length: 17 amino acids. J gave up 5 bases and V 5 bases, and 13 bases lay outside the gene matches. CDR3 region: CASSRPQREGHRDTQYF. CDR3 DNA: TGCGCCAGCAGTAGACCCCAGCGGGAGGGCCATAGAGATACGCAGTATTTT.

The rearrangement joins TRBV4-2 to TRBJ2-3; maybe TRBD1 (6 bases). The CDR3 spans 15 residues. CDR1 and CDR2 (germline): LGHNA, YNFKEQ. V was cut by 2 bases and J by 4 bases, with 13 bases left in between. This CDR3 reads CASSQKTGIADTQYF. CDR3 DNA sequence: TGTGCCAGCAGCCAAAAAACAGGGATCGCAGATACGCAGTATTTT.

The chain links TRBV12-3 or TRBV12-4 to TRBJ1-2; D is unclear. The CDR3 has 15 amino acids. V lost 0 bases and J 6 bases, leaving 14 bases between the germline ends. CDR3 DNA: TGTGCCAGCAGTTTAGCGATTTGGCCCCCCGATGGCTACACCTTC. Its translation is CASSLAIWPPDGYTF.

This clonotype was counted a few times. The genes are TRBV6-2 or TRBV6-3 and TRBJ2-1; 11 bases agree with TRBD1. Looked up from germline, CDR1 is MNHEY and CDR2 is SVGEGT. There are 15 residues in the CDR3. V lost 5 bases, J lost 7 bases, and 7 bases stayed unmatched. The CDR3 sequence is CASSRAGTGGNEQFF. In DNA, the CDR3 is TGTGCCAGCAGTCGGGCCGGGACAGGGGGTAATGAGCAGTTCTTC.

This clonotype was picked up a small number of times. The chain couples TRBV12-3 or TRBV12-4 to TRBJ2-3, with 16 positions matching TRBD2. J was trimmed by 2 bases and V by 6 bases; bases with no gene match: 8. This CDR3 is 18 amino acids long. This CDR3 is CASSPVGLAGGHTDTQYF. CDR3 sequence (DNA): TGTGCCAGCAGCCCGGTGGGACTAGCGGGGGGGCACACAGATACGCAGTATTTT.

In its sample, this clonotype was seen a few times. CDR3 amino acids: CASSYVGPFEEQYF. In DNA, the CDR3 is TGTGCCAGCAGTTACGTCGGACCGTTCGAGGAGCAGTACTTC. The rearrangement uses TRBV6-2 or TRBV6-3 and TRBJ2-7; no clear D. CDR1 and CDR2 (germline): MNHEY, SVGEGT. CDR3 length: 14 residues. V lost 2 bases and J 7 bases, leaving 15 bases between the germline ends.

This chain joins TRBV5-6 and TRBJ2-1; 7 nucleotides match TRBD2. The CDR3 length is 15 residues. Germline lookup yields CDR1 SGHDT and CDR2 YYEEEE. Germline trimming cut 4 bases from V and 7 bases from J; bases unmatched to any gene: 11. The CDR3 nucleotides read TGTGCCAGCAGCCCCAGGGCTAGCGGTGGAAATGAGCAGTTCTTC. This sequence encodes CASSPRASGGNEQFF.